What follows describes a single T cell receptor beta chain. The antigen is unknown. V lost 5 bases and J 5 bases, leaving 14 bases between the germline ends. CDR3 length: 13 amino acids. Germline V gene sequence: CDR1 DFQATT, CDR2 SNEGSKA (reference sequence). It was with a sample-barcoded 5' primer and a J-beta primer mix that a second PCR of about 7 to 12 cycles was run. Every individual sample yielded 2.5 million or more paired-end reads (each containing CDR3). MiXCR, applied by TCRdb to the 5' RACE reads, yields one record per CDR3 protein. Among some 1 million distinct CDR3 sequences listed, less than 50% were seen once. The source of the sample is a study of blood T cells in healthy people across ages. About the study: Capture by template switching was about one barcoded beta molecule per two T cells.

Regarding the study as a whole: Using unsorted PBMCs precluded a conclusive naive versus antigen-experienced comparison. In the absence of known donor CMV status, changes in expanded clonotypes were possibly confounded.

The sample comprised blood. The V gene is TRBV20-1, the J gene TRBJ2-3; D may be TRBD2 (6 bases). The TCR sequence derives from a woman in her fifties or sixties in good health. This chain's CDR3 is CSARLDVGDTQYF. CDR3 nucleotide sequence: TGCAGTGCTCGACTAGATGTAGGAGATACGCAGTATTTT.